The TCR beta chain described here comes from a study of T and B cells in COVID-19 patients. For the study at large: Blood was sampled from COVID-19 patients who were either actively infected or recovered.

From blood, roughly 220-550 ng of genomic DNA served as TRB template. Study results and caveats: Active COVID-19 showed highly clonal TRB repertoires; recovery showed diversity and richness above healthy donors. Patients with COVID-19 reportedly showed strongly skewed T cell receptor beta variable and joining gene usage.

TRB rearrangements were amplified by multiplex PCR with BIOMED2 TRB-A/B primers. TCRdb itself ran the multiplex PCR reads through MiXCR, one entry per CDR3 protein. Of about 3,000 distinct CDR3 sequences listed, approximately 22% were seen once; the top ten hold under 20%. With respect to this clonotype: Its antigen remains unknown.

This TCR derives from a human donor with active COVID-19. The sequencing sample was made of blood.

For the CDR3, the DNA is TGCAGTGCCCTGACAGGGACTGGGGCCAACGTCCTGACTTTC. Translated: CSALTGTGANVLTF. The chain employs TRBV20-1 and TRBJ2-6; 7 bases fit TRBD1. The V gene's germline CDR1 is DFQATT and CDR2 SNEGSKA (reference sequence). V lost 6 bases, J lost 2 bases, and 4 bases stayed unmatched. The CDR3 has 14 residues.